Shown below are 8 T cell receptor beta chains from a single sample sequenced in a study of shared clonotypes between healthy human individuals. The table came from immunoSEQ multiplex PCR; TCRdb's copy has only in-frame clones and leaves some out. The profile covers about 560,000 clones, with 70% to 80% appearing a single time and 12% taken by the ten largest. The sequenced sample was PBMCs. Every receptor here comes from a woman between 40 and 55 years old in good health. Some clones in this sample may be carry-over from other donors' samples.

This clone was counted between two and nine times. V is TRBV5-1 and J is TRBJ1-1; a weak D match, TRBD1 (5 bases). The CDR3 consists of 13 residues. Trimming took 4 bases from V and 10 from J, leaving 17 bases between them. Germline lookup yields CDR1 SGHRS and CDR2 YFSETQ. The CDR3 here is CASSPREGTRAFF. DNA of the CDR3: TGCGCCAGCAGCCCCAGGGAGGGTACGCGAGCTTTCTTT. The whole variable domain, filled in from reference TRBV5-1 and TRBJ1-1, reads KAGVTQTPRYLIKTRGQQVTLSCSPISGHRSVSWYQQTPGQGLQFLFEYFSETQRNKGNFPGRFSGRQFSNSRSEMNVSTLELGDSALYLCASSPREGTRAFFGQGTRLTVV.

This chain joins TRBV5-4 and TRBJ2-1; tentative D call: TRBD2 (5 bases). V was shortened by 3 bases and J by 4 bases, with 11 bases between the two germline ends. The V gene's germline CDR1 is SGHNT and CDR2 YYREEE (reference sequence). The CDR3 sequence is 14 residues long. The CDR3, as DNA: TGTGCCAGCAGCTCGCGGGCCGTTTACAATGAGCAGTTCTTC. Translation: CASSSRAVYNEQFF.

CDR3 nucleotides: TGCGCCAGCAGTGAAGAAAGCGGAACGAACACCGGGGAGCTGTTTTTT. As protein: CASSEESGTNTGELFF. The chain carries TRBV10-1 and TRBJ2-2; D is possibly TRBD2 (5 bases). Trimming removed 3 bases from V and 0 bases from J, with 11 bases in between. This CDR3 has 16 residues. The germline V gene has CDR1 WNHNN and CDR2 SYGVQD (reference sequence).

J is TRBJ1-2 and V is TRBV28; TRBD1 might be the D (6 bases). Germline V gene sequence: CDR1 MDHEN, CDR2 SYDVKM. The CDR3 consists of 17 residues. Trimming cost V 6 bases and J 2 bases, with 22 bases left between them. The CDR3 loop reads CASRTAGALTLNYGYTF. The CDR3 coding sequence is TGTGCCAGCAGAACAGCAGGGGCCCTTACGCTAAACTATGGCTACACCTTC.

In its sample, this clone was seen many times. The chain combines TRBV25-1 with TRBJ2-5; the D call may be TRBD1 or TRBD2 (5 bases each). CDR1 and CDR2 (germline): MGHDK, SYGVNS. This CDR3 is 13 amino acids long. V was cut by 8 bases and J by 5 bases, with 15 bases left in between. DNA of the CDR3: TGTGCCAGCGGCGTGAGGGGTTTTGAGACCCAGTACTTC. This sequence encodes CASGVRGFETQYF.

The V call is TRBV10-2, the J call TRBJ2-5, with 11 positions matching TRBD2. The CDR3 is 15 residues long. Germline lookup yields CDR1 WSHSY and CDR2 SAAADI. With V trimmed by 3 bases and J by 3 bases, 3 bases remained unmatched. The CDR3 sequence: CASSDTGLAEETQYF. The CDR3 nucleotides are TGCGCCAGCAGTGATACGGGACTAGCGGAAGAGACCCAGTACTTC.

V gene TRBV6-5 combines with J gene TRBJ1-2, with 9 bases aligning to TRBD1. The CDR3 length is 13 residues. Germline V lookup: CDR1 MNHEY, CDR2 SVGAGI. V lost 7 bases and J lost 7; bases outside the gene matches: 7. CDR3 protein: CASTRTGDPGYTF. CDR3 DNA: TGTGCCAGCACCCGGACAGGGGATCCTGGCTACACCTTC.

This clone showed up just a few times. CDR3 DNA sequence: TGTGCCAGCAGTACGGGCGGGGACAGGGTGCGAGAGACCCAGTACTTC. Its translation is CASSTGGDRVRETQYF. This rearrangement joins TRBV7-8 to TRBJ2-5; TRBD1 matches at 9 bases. The CDR3 is made up of 16 amino acids. Germline CDR1 and CDR2: SGHVS and FQNEAQ. Trimming removed 6 bases from V and 4 bases from J; junction bases left unmatched: 12.